These 22 T cell receptor beta chains were all obtained from the same sample, sequenced in a study of T cells in Graves' hyperthyroidism and ophthalmopathy. The CDR3 regions of TCR beta were amplified from RNA transcripts. The HTBI set primed first-round TCR CDR3 RT-PCR. TCRdb called the multiplex PCR reads again in MiXCR, with one record for every CDR3 protein. Among 350,000 or so distinct CDR3 sequences listed, over 15% were seen once. The material sequenced was blood. All receptors derive from a woman aged 40 to 50 with Graves' ophthalmopathy.

This clonotype was picked up many times. This rearrangement joins TRBV7-3 to TRBJ1-1; perhaps TRBD1 as D (5 bases). With 6 bases removed from V and 2 bases from J, the gap between germline ends came to 10 bases. The germline V gene has CDR1 SGHTA and CDR2 FQGTGA. This CDR3 is 13 amino acids long. CDR3 sequence (DNA): TGTGCCAGCAGTAGACAGATCAACACTGAAGCTTTCTTT. It is translated as CASSRQINTEAFF.

The sample holds many counts of this clonotype. The chain recombines TRBV10-3 with TRBJ2-7; the D gene is possibly TRBD2 (6 bases). Trimming cost V 3 bases and J 3 bases, with 12 bases left between them. Per germline, CDR1 ENHRY and CDR2 SYGVKD. The CDR3 sequence is 14 residues long. The CDR3 loop is CAISDLASGYEQYF. CDR3 bases: TGTGCCATCAGTGATCTAGCGTCTGGCTACGAGCAGTACTTC.

Only a few counts were recorded for this clonotype. The CDR3 loop reads CASSRGVRGEQYF. As DNA, the CDR3 is TGTGCCAGCAGTCGCGGAGTTAGGGGCGAGCAGTACTTC. This chain connects TRBV12-3 or TRBV12-4 to TRBJ2-7; possibly TRBD1 for D (5 bases). This CDR3 has 13 amino acids. Deletions cut 5 bases from V and 6 bases from J, with 14 bases between.

Only one count was recorded for this clonotype. This rearrangement joins TRBV6-5 to TRBJ2-7, with 7 bases aligning to TRBD2. Germline loops: CDR1 MNHEY, CDR2 SVGAGI. This CDR3 is 16 amino acids long. The ends lost 4 bases at V and 3 bases at J; junction bases unmatched: 12. CDR3 DNA sequence: TGTGCCAGCAGTTTGGGGGATGCGGGAGCCTACTACGAGCAGTACTTC. Amino acid sequence: CASSLGDAGAYYEQYF.

This rearrangement joins TRBV6-5 to TRBJ1-1; TRBD1 might be the D (5 bases). With 3 bases removed from V and 10 bases from J, the gap between germline ends came to 18 bases. This CDR3 is built from 14 residues. Germline lookup yields CDR1 MNHEY and CDR2 SVGAGI. The DNA for the CDR3 is TGTGCCAGCAGTTATGGAGGCCTTGGGACCTCAGCTTTCTTT. The encoded protein is CASSYGGLGTSAFF.

This clonotype was observed at least ten times. This rearrangement joins TRBV7-2 to TRBJ2-7, with 10 bases lining up with TRBD2. The trim removed 4 bases at V and 2 bases at J, leaving 8 bases unmatched. Germline V lookup: CDR1 SGHTA, CDR2 FQGNSA. The CDR3 covers 16 residues. The CDR3, as DNA: TGTGCCAGCAGCTCCGCCGGGACTAGCGACCCCTACGAGCAGTACTTC. The encoded protein is CASSSAGTSDPYEQYF.

V gene TRBV3-1 combines with J gene TRBJ1-1, with D uncertain. This CDR3 has 16 residues. Germline CDR1 reads LGHDT; CDR2 reads YNNKEL (reference sequence). Trimming pared 0 bases from V and 4 bases from J, leaving 15 bases between. The CDR3 DNA is TGTGCCAGCAGCCAAGAATTGGAGGGTAGAGGCACTGAAGCTTTCTTT. Its translation is CASSQELEGRGTEAFF.

The sample holds many counts of this clonotype. A much larger clonotype is one base distant, so this may be a read error. The J gene is TRBJ1-5, the V gene TRBV6-1, with D hard to call. Germline assignment: CDR1 MNHNS and CDR2 SASEGT. There are 14 residues in the CDR3. The CDR3 loop reads CASSEAGMNQSQHF. In nucleotides, the CDR3 is TGTGCCAGCAGTGAAGCAGGGATGAATCAGTCCCAGCATTTT.

By share, this clonotype ranks as medium-sized. The chain combines TRBV6-2 or TRBV6-3 with TRBJ2-7, with TRBD1 matching over 7 bases. The V and J ends lost 2 bases and 0 bases, in that order; junction bases with no gene match: 13. Per germline, CDR1 MNHEY and CDR2 SVGEGT. The CDR3 is 18 residues long. The CDR3 region has the DNA TGTGCCAGCAGTTACCCACTAGGGACAGCGTTAGCCTCCTACGAGCAGTACTTC. Its protein is CASSYPLGTALASYEQYF.

Here the CDR3 DNA reads TGTGCCAGCAGTTACTCCCCAGAGTTTCAAGCTTTCTTT. This encodes CASSYSPEFQAFF. The rearrangement uses TRBV6-2 or TRBV6-3 and TRBJ1-1; D call uncertain. This CDR3 has 13 residues. Deletions cut 0 bases from V and 9 bases from J, with 11 bases between. Germline CDR1 reads MNHEY; CDR2 reads SVGEGT.

This clonotype was observed at least ten times. The J gene is TRBJ2-5, the V gene TRBV12-5; D not certain. Trimming removed 6 bases at V and 5 bases at J, with 7 bases between. CDR3 length: 11 residues. Germline V CDR1 and CDR2: LGHNT, FRNRAP. The CDR3 coding sequence is TGTGCTAGTGGGCCGGAGGAGACCCAGTACTTC. Its protein product is CASGPEETQYF.

V usage is TRBV6-5 and J usage is TRBJ1-6; D might be TRBD1 (6 bases). V lost 1 base to trimming and J lost 9 bases, with 13 bases between them. Per the germline V gene, CDR1 is MNHEY and CDR2 is SVGAGI. This CDR3 has 15 amino acids. As DNA, the CDR3 is TGTGCCAGCAGTTACTTCGGGGGGCTGGGTTCACCCCTCCACTTT. Protein: CASSYFGGLGSPLHF.

This clonotype has just a few counts. The genes are TRBV28 and TRBJ2-2, with 9 bases that match TRBD2. Germline lookup yields CDR1 MDHEN and CDR2 SYDVKM. CDR3 length: 15 residues. V was clipped by 9 bases and J by 3 bases; unmatched bases: 8. The CDR3 reads CASSAGGLHTGELFF. CDR3 sequence (DNA): TGTGCCAGTTCCGCGGGGGGGCTACACACCGGGGAGCTGTTTTTT.

This clonotype was counted ten times or more. V gene TRBV20-1 combines with J gene TRBJ2-7, with D tentatively TRBD2 (6 bases). This CDR3 has 12 residues. The germline V and J ends were trimmed by 6 bases and 6 bases, with 15 bases remaining between them. Germline lookup yields CDR1 DFQATT and CDR2 SNEGSKA (reference sequence). DNA of the CDR3: TGCAGTGCCGCCTCGGACTACTCCGAGCAGTACTTC. Translating it yields CSAASDYSEQYF.

This clonotype came up many times. The rearrangement links TRBV12-3 or TRBV12-4 to TRBJ2-2; 10 bases align to TRBD1. CDR3 length equals 14 residues. V shed 8 bases, J shed 5 bases, and the junction held 5 bases outside the gene matches. This CDR3 is CASQGTGATGELFF. The DNA for the CDR3 is TGTGCCAGCCAGGGGACAGGGGCAACCGGGGAGCTGTTTTTT.

The chain recombines TRBV28 with TRBJ2-5; TRBD2 matches at 9 bases. Germline V lookup: CDR1 MDHEN, CDR2 SYDVKM. Losses at the gene ends were 10 bases for V and 4 bases for J; bases not matched to a gene: 16. The CDR3 runs 16 residues. The CDR3 DNA reads as TGTGCCACCAACGCGGGAGGGCCTTCGAGTCCAGAGACCCAGTACTTC. It encodes CATNAGGPSSPETQYF.

This chain uses TRBV11-1 with TRBJ1-5; no clear D. The CDR3 has 16 amino acids. V lost 2 bases to trimming and J lost 2 bases, with 13 bases between them. CDR1 and CDR2 (germline): SGHAT, FQDESV (reference sequence). This CDR3 reads CASSLWSGDGNQPQHF. The CDR3 DNA reads as TGTGCCAGCAGCTTATGGTCCGGGGATGGCAATCAGCCCCAGCATTTT.

J is TRBJ1-1 and V is TRBV15; unclear D gene. The germline gives CDR1 LNHNV, CDR2 YYDKDF (reference sequence). This CDR3 spans 13 amino acids. V lost 5 bases, J lost 7 bases, and 14 bases lay in between. CDR3 loop: CATSPIAAVEAFF. CDR3 DNA: TGTGCCACCAGCCCGATAGCGGCAGTTGAAGCTTTCTTT. Filled out from reference TRBV15 and TRBJ1-1, the complete variable domain reads DAMVIQNPRYQVTQFGKPVTLSCSQTLNHNVMYWYQQKSSQAPKLLFHYYDKDFNNEADTPDNFQSRRPNTSFCFLDIRSPGLGDTAMYLCATSPIAAVEAFFGQGTRLTVV.

The CDR3 DNA is TGTGCCAGCAGTACAACGTCACAGGGACTAGCGGGAACCTACGAGCAGTACTTC. It is translated as CASSTTSQGLAGTYEQYF. This chain links TRBV6-2 or TRBV6-3 with TRBJ2-7; 13 nucleotides align to TRBD2. The V and J ends lost 5 bases and 2 bases, in that order; junction bases with no gene match: 12. The length of the CDR3 is 18 residues. Germline V gene data show CDR1 as MNHEY and CDR2 as SVGEGT.

This clonotype occurred many times. V usage is TRBV6-5 and J usage is TRBJ2-2; D may be TRBD1 or TRBD2 (6 bases each). There are 14 residues in the CDR3. The germline V gene has CDR1 MNHEY and CDR2 SVGAGI. V was pared by 5 bases and J by 5 bases, with 12 bases between. CDR3 sequence: CASSPGGGTGELFF. The CDR3 DNA follows: TGTGCCAGCAGTCCCGGGGGCGGGACCGGGGAGCTGTTTTTT.

In this sample, this clonotype turned up a few times. This chain uses TRBV20-1 with TRBJ2-2; possibly TRBD1 or TRBD2 for D (5 bases each). The ends were cut back, 0 bases at V and 8 bases at J, with 13 bases in the middle. This CDR3 has 14 residues. Germline-derived CDR1 and CDR2 are DFQATT and SNEGSKA (reference sequence). The CDR3 sequence: CSARDLRGLGELFF. DNA of the CDR3: TGCAGTGCTAGAGATCTTCGGGGCCTGGGGGAGCTGTTTTTT.

This clonotype occurred a few times. The J gene is TRBJ2-5, the V gene TRBV2, with 8 bases matching TRBD1. CDR3 length: 15 residues. Germline lookup yields CDR1 SNHLY and CDR2 FYNNEI. Trimming at V came to 1 base and at J to 1 base, leaving 2 bases not matched to a gene. CDR3 in amino acids: CASSEGTGTQETQYF. The DNA for the CDR3 is TGTGCCAGCAGTGAAGGGACAGGGACCCAAGAGACCCAGTACTTC.